The clone carrying this T cell receptor (beta chain) appeared a few times. The record originates from a study of T-cell reconstitution after alpha-beta-depleted transplantation in children. Preparation of the TCRbeta library used unique molecular identifiers. TCRdb reprocessed the PCR reads with MiXCR, giving one entry per CDR3 protein. The table records around 200,000 distinct CDR3 sequences, roughly a tenth of them present only once. The CDR3 sequence is 12 residues long. Germline loops: CDR1 DFQATT, CDR2 SNEGSKA (reference sequence). V lost 1 base and J 7 bases, leaving 8 bases between the germline ends.

The chain employs TRBV20-1 and TRBJ1-5; no firm D call. The sequencing here drew on PBMCs from the stem cell graft donor, taken from the stem cell graft. This TCR came from a human donor who donated a stem cell graft to a child with acute lymphoblastic leukemia. CDR3 DNA sequence: TGCAGTGCTAGAGGCGATACGCAGCCCCAGCATTTT. It translates to CSARGDTQPQHF.